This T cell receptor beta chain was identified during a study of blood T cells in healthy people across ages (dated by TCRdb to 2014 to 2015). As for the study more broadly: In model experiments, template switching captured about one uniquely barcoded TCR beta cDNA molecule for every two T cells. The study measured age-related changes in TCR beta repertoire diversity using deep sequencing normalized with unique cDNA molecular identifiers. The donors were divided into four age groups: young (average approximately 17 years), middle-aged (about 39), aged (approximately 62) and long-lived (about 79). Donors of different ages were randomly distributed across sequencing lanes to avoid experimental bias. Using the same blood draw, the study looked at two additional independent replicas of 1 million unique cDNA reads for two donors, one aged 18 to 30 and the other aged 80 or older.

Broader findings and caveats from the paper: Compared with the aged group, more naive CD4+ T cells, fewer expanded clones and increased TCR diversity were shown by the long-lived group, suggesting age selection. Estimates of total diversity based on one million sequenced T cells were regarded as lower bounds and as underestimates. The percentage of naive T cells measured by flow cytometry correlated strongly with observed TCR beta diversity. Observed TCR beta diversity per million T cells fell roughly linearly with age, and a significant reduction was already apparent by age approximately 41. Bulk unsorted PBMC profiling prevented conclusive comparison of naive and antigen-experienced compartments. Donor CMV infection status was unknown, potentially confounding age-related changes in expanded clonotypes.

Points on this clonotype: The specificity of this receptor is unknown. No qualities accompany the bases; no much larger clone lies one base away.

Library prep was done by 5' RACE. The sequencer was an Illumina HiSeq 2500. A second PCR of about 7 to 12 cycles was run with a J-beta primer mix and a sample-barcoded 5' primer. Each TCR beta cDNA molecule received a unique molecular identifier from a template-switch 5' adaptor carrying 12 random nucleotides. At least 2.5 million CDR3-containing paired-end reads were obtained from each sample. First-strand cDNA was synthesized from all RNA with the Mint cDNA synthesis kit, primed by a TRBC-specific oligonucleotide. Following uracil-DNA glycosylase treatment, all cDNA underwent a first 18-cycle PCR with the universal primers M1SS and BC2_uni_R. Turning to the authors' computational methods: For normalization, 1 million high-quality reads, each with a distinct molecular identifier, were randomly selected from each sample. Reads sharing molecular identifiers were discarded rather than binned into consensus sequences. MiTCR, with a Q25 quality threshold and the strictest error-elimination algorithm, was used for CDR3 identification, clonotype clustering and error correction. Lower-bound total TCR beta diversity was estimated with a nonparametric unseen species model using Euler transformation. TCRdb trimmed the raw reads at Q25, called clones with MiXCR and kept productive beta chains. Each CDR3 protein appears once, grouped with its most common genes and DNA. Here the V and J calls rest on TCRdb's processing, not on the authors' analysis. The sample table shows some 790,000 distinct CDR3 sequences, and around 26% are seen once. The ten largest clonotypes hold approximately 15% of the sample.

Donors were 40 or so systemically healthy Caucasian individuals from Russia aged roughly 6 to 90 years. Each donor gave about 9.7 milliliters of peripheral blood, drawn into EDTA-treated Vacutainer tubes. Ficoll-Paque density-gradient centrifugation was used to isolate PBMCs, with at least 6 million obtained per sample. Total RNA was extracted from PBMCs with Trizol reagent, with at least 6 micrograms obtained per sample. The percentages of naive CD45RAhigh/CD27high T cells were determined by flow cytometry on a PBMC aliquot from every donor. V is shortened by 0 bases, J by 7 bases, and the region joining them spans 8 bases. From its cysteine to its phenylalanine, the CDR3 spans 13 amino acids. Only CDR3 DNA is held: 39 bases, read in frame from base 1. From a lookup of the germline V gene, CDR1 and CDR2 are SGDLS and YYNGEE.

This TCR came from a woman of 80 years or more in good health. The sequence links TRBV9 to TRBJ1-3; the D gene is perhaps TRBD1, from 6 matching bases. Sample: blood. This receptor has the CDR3 CASSVAQGNTIYF. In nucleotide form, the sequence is TGTGCCAGCAGCGTAGCTCAGGGGAACACCATATATTTT.